This TCR beta chain was observed in a study of OX40 agonist ivuxolimab in advanced cancers. Study findings and constraints: Clonal expansion in partial responders at 0.1-3.0 mg/kg ranked among the lowest. At 0.1 to 3.0 mg/kg and by week 6, clonal expansion occurred in CD4+ and CD8+ blood T cells. CD8+ T cells averaged more expanded clones than CD4+.

Some clones are missing from TCRdb's copy, which holds only in-frame ones; the method was immunoSEQ multiplex PCR. This repertoire shows tens of thousands of clones, 75% to 85% found once; its top ten account for about 4%. V shed 5 bases and J 1 base; nucleotides not matched to a gene: 13. The CDR3 contains 18 residues. Per the germline V gene, CDR1 is LNHDA and CDR2 is SQIVND (reference sequence). Of note for this clone: The antigen is unknown.

The clonotype originates from an adult with an advanced solid tumor such as melanoma, head and neck, liver or kidney cancer. The specimen was CD4+ or CD8+ T cells sorted from blood, collected in a trial of the OX40 agonist ivuxolimab. This chain joins TRBV19 and TRBJ2-5, with 10 bases aligning to TRBD1. The CDR3 sequence: CASSSKGRQGALQETQYF. The DNA for the CDR3 is TGTGCCAGTAGTTCCAAGGGGAGACAGGGGGCCCTCCAAGAGACCCAGTACTTC.